This TCR beta chain was identified in a study of T cell repertoires in cytomegalovirus infection. The CDR3 extends over 14 amino acids. The V and J ends lost 3 bases and 2 bases respectively, with 8 bases between them. TCRdb re-analysed the reads in MiXCR, keeping a single row per CDR3 protein. Of around 190,000 distinct CDR3 sequences listed, roughly 14% were seen once; the top ten hold approximately 30%. Study-wide results and caveats: HLA-C-restricted, CMV-specific TCR beta clonotypes were dominant ex vivo.

In this sample, this clonotype turned up many times. Antigen: not known. The chain employs TRBV12-3 or TRBV12-4 and TRBJ1-3; the D gene is possibly TRBD1 (6 bases). The clonotype originates from a human donor in good health (CMV status not recorded). Some clones in this sample may be carry-over from other donors' samples. The specimen was PBMCs. The CDR3 loop reads CASSFTGPGNTIYF. The CDR3 region has the DNA TGTGCCAGCAGTTTTACAGGGCCTGGAAACACCATATATTTT.